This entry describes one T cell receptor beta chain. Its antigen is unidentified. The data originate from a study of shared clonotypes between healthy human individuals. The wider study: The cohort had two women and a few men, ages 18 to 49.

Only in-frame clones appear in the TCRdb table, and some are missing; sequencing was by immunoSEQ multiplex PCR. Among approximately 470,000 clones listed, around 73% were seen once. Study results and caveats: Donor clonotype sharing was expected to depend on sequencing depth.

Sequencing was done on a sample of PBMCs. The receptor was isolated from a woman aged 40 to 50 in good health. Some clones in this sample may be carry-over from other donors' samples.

The CDR3 sequence: CASSLQRSSGANVLTF. CDR3 in DNA: TGTGCCAGCAGCTTACAGAGGAGCTCTGGGGCCAACGTCCTGACTTTC. The chain uses TRBV11-2 and TRBJ2-6, with unresolved D. The germline V gene encodes CDR1 SGHAT and CDR2 FQNNGV. The CDR3 has 16 amino acids. The V gene lost 2 bases and the J gene lost 0 bases, with 8 bases spanning the gap.